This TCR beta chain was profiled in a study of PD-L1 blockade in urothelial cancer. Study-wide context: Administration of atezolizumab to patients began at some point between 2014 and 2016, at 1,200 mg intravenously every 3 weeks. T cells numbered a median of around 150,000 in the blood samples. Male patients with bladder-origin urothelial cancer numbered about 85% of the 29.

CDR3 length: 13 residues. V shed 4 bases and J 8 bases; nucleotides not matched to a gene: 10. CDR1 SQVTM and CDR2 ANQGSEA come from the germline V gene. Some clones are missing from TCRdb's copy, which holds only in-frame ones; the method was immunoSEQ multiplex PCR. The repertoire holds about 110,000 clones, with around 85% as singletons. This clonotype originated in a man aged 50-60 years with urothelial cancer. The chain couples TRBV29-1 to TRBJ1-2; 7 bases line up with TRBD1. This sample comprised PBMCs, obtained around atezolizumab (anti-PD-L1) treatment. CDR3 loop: CSVGRGDLGGYTF. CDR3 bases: TGCAGCGTTGGCAGGGGGGACCTTGGAGGCTACACCTTC.